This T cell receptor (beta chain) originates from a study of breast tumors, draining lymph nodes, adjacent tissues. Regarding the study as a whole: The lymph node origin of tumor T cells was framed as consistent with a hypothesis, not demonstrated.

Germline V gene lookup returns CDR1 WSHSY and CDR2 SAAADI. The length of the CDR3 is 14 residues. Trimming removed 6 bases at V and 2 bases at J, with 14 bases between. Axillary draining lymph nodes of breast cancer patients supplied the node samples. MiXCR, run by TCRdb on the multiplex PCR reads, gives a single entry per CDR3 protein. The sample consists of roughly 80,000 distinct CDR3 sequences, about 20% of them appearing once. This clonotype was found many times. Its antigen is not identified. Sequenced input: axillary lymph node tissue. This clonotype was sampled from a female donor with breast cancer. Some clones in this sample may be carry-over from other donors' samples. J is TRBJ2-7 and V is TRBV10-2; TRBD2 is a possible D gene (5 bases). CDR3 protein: CASSDASPTYEQYF. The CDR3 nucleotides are TGCGCCAGCAGCGACGCTAGCCCTACCTACGAGCAGTACTTC.